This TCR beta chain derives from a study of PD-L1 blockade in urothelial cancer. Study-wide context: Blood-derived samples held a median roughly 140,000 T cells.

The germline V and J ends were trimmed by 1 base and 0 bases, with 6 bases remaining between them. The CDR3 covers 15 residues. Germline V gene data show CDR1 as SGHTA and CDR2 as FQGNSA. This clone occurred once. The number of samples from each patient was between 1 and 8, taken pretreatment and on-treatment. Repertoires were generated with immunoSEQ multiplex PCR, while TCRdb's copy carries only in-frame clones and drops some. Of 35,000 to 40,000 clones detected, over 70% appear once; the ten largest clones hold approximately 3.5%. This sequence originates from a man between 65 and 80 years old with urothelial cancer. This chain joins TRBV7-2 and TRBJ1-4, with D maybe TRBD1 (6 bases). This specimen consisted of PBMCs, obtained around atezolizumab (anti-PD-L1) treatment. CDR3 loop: CASSLEGATNEKLFF. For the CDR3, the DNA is TGTGCCAGCAGCTTAGAGGGGGCAACTAATGAAAAACTGTTTTTT.